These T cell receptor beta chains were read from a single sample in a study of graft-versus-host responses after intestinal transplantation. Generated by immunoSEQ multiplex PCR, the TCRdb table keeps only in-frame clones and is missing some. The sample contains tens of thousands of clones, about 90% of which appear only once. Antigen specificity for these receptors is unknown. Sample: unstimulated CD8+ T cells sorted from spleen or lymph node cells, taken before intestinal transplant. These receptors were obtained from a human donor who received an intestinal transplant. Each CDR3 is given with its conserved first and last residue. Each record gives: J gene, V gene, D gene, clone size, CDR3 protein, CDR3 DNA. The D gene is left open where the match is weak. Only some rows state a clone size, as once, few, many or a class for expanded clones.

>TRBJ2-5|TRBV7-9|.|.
CASVAQQETQYF
TGTGCCAGCGTGGCCCAGCAAGAGACCCAGTACTTC
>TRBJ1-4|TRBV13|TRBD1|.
CASSSATGTPNEKLFF
TGTGCCAGCAGCTCGGCGACAGGGACACCTAATGAAAAACTGTTTTTT
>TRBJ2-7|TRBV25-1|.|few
CASSDPLEQYF
TGTGCCAGCAGTGACCCCCTCGAGCAGTACTTC
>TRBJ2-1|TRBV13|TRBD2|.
CASGLAGGSSYNEQFF
TGTGCCAGCGGACTAGCGGGGGGGAGCTCCTACAATGAGCAGTTCTTC
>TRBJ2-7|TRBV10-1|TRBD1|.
CASSPGQGNEQYF
TGCGCCAGCAGTCCGGGACAGGGAAACGAGCAGTACTTC
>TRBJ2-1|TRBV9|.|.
CASSPGLGGINEQFF
TGTGCCAGCAGCCCAGGACTAGGGGGAATCAATGAGCAGTTCTTC
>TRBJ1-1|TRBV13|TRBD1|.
CASSWTGGRTEAFF
TGTGCCAGCAGCTGGACAGGGGGTAGGACTGAAGCTTTCTTT
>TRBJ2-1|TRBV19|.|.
CASSPGELGYNEQFF
TGTGCCAGTAGTCCCGGGGAGTTGGGGTACAATGAGCAGTTCTTC
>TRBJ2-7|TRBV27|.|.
CASSPTGFTYEQYF
TGTGCCAGCAGCCCGACGGGTTTCACCTACGAGCAGTACTTC
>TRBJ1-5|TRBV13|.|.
CASSRGGDQPQHF
TGTGCCAGCTCCCGGGGTGGGGATCAGCCCCAGCATTTT
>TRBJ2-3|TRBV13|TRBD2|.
CASSTRLAGGTSTDTQYF
TGTGCCAGCAGCACCCGACTAGCGGGGGGGACTAGCACAGATACGCAGTATTTT
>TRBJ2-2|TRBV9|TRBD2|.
CASSDGLAGGRGTGELFF
TGTGCCAGCAGCGACGGACTAGCGGGGGGGCGTGGCACCGGGGAGCTGTTTTTT
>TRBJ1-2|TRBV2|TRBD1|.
CATRTGNYGYTF
TGTGCCACCCGGACAGGGAACTATGGCTACACCTTC
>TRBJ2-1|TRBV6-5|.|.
CASSYSTSNPTDEQFF
TGTGCCAGCAGTTACTCCACTAGCAACCCCACAGATGAGCAGTTCTTC
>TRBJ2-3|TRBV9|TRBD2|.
CASSLPRGGTDTQYF
TGTGCCAGCAGCTTGCCGCGGGGGGGGACGGATACGCAGTATTTT
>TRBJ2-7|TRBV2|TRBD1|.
CANSDRANEQYF
TGTGCCAACTCGGACAGGGCCAACGAGCAGTACTTC
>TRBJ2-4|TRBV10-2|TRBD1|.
CASSKTGGENIQYF
TGCGCCAGCAGTAAGACAGGGGGCGAAAACATTCAGTACTTC
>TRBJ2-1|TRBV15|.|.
CATSRDPAGETNEQFF
TGTGCCACCAGCAGAGATCCGGCAGGGGAGACCAATGAGCAGTTCTTC
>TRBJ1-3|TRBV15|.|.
CATSRNAGTGNTIYF
TGTGCCACCAGCAGGAACGCGGGCACTGGAAACACCATATATTTT
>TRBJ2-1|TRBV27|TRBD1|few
CASSLGTAYNEQFF
TGTGCCAGCAGTTTAGGGACAGCCTACAATGAGCAGTTCTTC
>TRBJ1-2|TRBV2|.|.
CASSDGPGGFEGYTF
TGTGCCAGCAGTGATGGTCCGGGAGGGTTTGAGGGCTACACCTTC
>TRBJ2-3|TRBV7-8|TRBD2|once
CASSPGLAGGTDTQYF
TGTGCCAGCAGCCCAGGACTAGCGGGGGGGACAGATACGCAGTATTTT
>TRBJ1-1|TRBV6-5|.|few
CASSYSDGSGEAFF
TGTGCCAGCAGTTACTCTGATGGATCAGGTGAAGCTTTCTTT